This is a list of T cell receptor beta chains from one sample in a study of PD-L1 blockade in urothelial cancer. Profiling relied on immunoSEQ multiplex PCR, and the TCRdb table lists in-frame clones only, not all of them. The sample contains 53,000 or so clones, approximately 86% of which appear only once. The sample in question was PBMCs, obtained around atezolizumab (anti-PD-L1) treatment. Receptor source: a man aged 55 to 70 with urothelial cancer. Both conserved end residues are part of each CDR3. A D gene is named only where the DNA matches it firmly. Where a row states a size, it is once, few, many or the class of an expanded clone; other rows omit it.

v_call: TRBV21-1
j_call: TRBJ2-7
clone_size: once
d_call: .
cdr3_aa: CASSKEEAFSYEQYF
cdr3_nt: TGTGCCAGCAGCAAAGAGGAGGCTTTCTCCTACGAGCAGTACTTC

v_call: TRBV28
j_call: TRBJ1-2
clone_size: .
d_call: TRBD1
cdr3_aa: CASIFSGGGRGYTF
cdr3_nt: TGTGCCAGCATCTTCTCAGGGGGCGGCCGTGGCTACACCTTC

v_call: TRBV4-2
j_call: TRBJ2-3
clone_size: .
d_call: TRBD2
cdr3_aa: CASSQVVAGGHRNTQYF
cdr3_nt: TGTGCCAGCAGCCAAGTAGTGGCGGGGGGGCATCGGAATACGCAGTATTTT

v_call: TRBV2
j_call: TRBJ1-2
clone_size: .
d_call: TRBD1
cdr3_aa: CASSEDRGHGYTF
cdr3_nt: TGTGCCAGCAGTGAGGACAGGGGGCATGGCTACACCTTC

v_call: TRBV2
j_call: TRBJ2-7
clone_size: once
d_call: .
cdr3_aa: CASREGGGRSYEQYF
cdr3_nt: TGTGCCAGCAGAGAGGGCGGGGGCCGATCCTACGAGCAGTACTTC

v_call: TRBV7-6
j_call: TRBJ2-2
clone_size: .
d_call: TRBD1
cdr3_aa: CASSLAPRGRANTGELFF
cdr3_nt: TGTGCCAGCAGCTTAGCCCCGAGGGGGCGCGCGAACACCGGGGAGCTGTTTTTT

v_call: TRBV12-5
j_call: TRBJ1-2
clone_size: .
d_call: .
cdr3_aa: CASGLVGSYGYTF
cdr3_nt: TGTGCTAGTGGTTTGGTCGGGTCCTATGGCTACACCTTC

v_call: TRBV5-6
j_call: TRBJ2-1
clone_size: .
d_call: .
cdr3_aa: CASSLDRGSYNEQFF
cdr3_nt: TGTGCCAGCAGCTTGGACCGGGGCTCCTACAATGAGCAGTTCTTC

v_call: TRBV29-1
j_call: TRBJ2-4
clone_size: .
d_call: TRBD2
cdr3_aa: CSVGTSGRAKNIQYF
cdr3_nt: TGCAGCGTGGGAACTAGCGGGAGGGCCAAAAACATTCAGTACTTC

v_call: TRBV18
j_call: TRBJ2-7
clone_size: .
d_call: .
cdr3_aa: CASSLQGNEQYF
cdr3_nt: TGTGCCAGCTCACTCCAGGGAAACGAGCAGTACTTC

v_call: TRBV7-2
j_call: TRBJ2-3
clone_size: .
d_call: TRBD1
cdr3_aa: CASSVGQGRTDTQYF
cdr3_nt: TGTGCCAGCAGCGTCGGACAGGGGCGCACAGATACGCAGTATTTT

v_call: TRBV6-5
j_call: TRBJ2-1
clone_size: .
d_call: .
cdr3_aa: CASSPSYNEQFF
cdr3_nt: TGTGCCAGCAGTCCATCCTACAATGAGCAGTTCTTC

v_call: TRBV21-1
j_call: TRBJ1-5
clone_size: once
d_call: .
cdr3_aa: CASSPRQGVRYQPQHF
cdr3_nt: TGTGCCAGCAGCCCACGACAGGGAGTTCGGTATCAGCCCCAGCATTTT

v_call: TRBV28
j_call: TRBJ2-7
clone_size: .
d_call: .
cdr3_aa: CASTPHRDTYEQYF
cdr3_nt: TGTGCCAGCACCCCTCACCGGGACACCTACGAGCAGTACTTC

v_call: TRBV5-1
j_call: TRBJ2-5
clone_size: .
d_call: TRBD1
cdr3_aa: CASTWGQTEGTQYF
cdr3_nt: TGCGCCAGCACCTGGGGACAGACCGAGGGGACCCAGTACTTC

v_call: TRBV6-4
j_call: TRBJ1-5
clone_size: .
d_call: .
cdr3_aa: CASSVSAGSNQPQHF
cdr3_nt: TGTGCCAGCAGTGTCTCCGCGGGTAGCAATCAGCCCCAGCATTTT

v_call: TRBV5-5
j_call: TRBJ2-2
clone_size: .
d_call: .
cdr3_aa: CASSSGHWAGELFF
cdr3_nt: TGTGCCAGCAGCTCGGGACATTGGGCCGGGGAGCTGTTTTTT

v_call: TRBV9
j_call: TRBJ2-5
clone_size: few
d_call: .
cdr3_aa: CASSKGLSQETQYF
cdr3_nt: TGTGCCAGCAGCAAAGGACTGTCCCAAGAGACCCAGTACTTC

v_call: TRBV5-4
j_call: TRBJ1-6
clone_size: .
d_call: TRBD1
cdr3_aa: CASSLGQDPGPLHF
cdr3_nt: TGTGCCAGCAGCTTAGGACAGGACCCGGGACCCCTCCACTTT

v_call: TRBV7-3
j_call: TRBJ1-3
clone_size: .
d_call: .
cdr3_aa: CASSQGGGNTIYF
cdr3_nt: TGTGCCAGCAGCCAAGGGGGTGGAAACACCATATATTTT

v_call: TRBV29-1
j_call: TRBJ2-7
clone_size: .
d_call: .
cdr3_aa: CSVEDSGGAGYEQYF
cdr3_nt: TGCAGCGTTGAAGATTCTGGGGGCGCAGGGTACGAGCAGTACTTC

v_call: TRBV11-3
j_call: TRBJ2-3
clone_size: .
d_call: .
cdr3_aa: CASSYEGGTDTQYF
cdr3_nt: TGTGCCAGCAGCTATGAGGGGGGCACAGATACGCAGTATTTT

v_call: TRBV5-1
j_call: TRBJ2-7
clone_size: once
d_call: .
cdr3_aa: CASSLYDSRYEQYF
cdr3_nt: TGCGCCAGCAGCTTGTACGACAGCCGCTACGAGCAGTACTTC

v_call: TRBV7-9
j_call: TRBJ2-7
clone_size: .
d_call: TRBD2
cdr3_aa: CASSLAWTSNYEQYF
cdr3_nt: TGTGCCAGCAGCTTAGCATGGACTAGTAACTACGAGCAGTACTTC

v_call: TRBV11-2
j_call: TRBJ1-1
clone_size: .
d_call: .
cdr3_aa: CASSPVAAAEAFF
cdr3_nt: TGTGCCAGCAGCCCCGTCGCTGCGGCTGAAGCTTTCTTT

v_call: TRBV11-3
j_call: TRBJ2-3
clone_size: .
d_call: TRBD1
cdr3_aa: CASSKGQGGQYF
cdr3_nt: TGTGCCAGCAGCAAGGGACAGGGGGGGCAGTATTTT

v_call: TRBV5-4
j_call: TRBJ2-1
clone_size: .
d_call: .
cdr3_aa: CASSFRQINEQFF
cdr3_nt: TGTGCCAGCAGCTTCCGACAGATCAATGAGCAGTTCTTC

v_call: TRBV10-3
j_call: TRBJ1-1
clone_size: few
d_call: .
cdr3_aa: CAIRANTEAFF
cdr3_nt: TGTGCCATCAGGGCTAACACTGAAGCTTTCTTT

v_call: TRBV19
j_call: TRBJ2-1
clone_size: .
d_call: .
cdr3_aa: CASNIPATGFDVGWGNEQFF
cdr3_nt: TGTGCCAGCAACATACCAGCGACAGGATTTGACGTGGGTTGGGGCAATGAGCAGTTCTTC

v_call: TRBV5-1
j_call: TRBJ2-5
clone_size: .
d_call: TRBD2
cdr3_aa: CASSLAGGPGETQYF
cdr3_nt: TGCGCCAGCAGCTTGGCGGGGGGGCCAGGAGAGACCCAGTACTTC

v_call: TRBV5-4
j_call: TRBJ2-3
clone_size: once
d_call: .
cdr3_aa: CASSAGQATDTQYF
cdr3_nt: TGTGCCAGCAGCGCGGGCCAGGCCACAGATACGCAGTATTTT

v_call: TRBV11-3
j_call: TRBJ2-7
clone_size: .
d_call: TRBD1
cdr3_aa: CASSLRTGLSYEQYF
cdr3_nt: TGTGCCAGCAGCCTTAGGACAGGGCTCTCCTACGAGCAGTACTTC

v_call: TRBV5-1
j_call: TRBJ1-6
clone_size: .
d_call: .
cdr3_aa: CASSPRQSSYNSPLHF
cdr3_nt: TGCGCCAGCAGCCCCCGACAGAGCTCCTATAATTCACCCCTCCACTTT

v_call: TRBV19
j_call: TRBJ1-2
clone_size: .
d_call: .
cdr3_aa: CASIPRGQPSNYGYTF
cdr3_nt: TGTGCCAGTATCCCCAGAGGACAGCCTTCTAACTATGGCTACACCTTC

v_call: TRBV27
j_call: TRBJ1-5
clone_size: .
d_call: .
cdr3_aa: CASSLWGGDQPQHF
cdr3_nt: TGTGCCAGCAGTTTATGGGGGGGCGATCAGCCCCAGCATTTT